Below are 13 T cell receptor beta chains sequenced from a single sample in a study of OX40 agonist ivuxolimab in advanced cancers. Sequenced by immunoSEQ multiplex PCR; TCRdb stores in-frame clones only, minus some. This sample has 50,000 to 70,000 clones; about 91% occur once, and the top ten carry almost 0.45%. The specimen was CD4+ or CD8+ T cells sorted from blood, collected in a trial of the OX40 agonist ivuxolimab. These receptors all stem from an adult with an advanced solid tumor such as melanoma, head and neck, liver or kidney cancer.

The J gene is TRBJ2-1, the V gene TRBV6-5, with 8 nucleotides matching TRBD1. Germline values: CDR1 MNHEY, CDR2 SVGAGI. The junction had 10 bases not matched to a gene; V was cut back by 6 bases and J by 12 bases. CDR3 length: 13 amino acids. CDR3: CASSSDRVAMQFF. CDR3 bases: TGTGCCAGCAGCTCGGACAGGGTCGCGATGCAGTTCTTC.

The chain combines TRBV7-6 with TRBJ2-7; possible D gene TRBD1, 6 bases. The CDR3 length is 16 residues. The germline V gene has CDR1 SGHVS and CDR2 FNYEAQ. Trimming took off 4 bases at V and 0 bases at J, with 16 bases between the two ends. Written as DNA, the CDR3 is TGTGCCAGCAGCTCGTTACAGGGAACTATCTCCTACGAGCAGTACTTC. This translates into CASSSLQGTISYEQYF.

The chain links TRBV9 to TRBJ2-3; 7 bases match TRBD1. V gave up 2 bases and J gave up 4 bases; unmatched junction bases: 4. The germline V gene encodes CDR1 SGDLS and CDR2 YYNGEE. The CDR3 contains 14 residues. CDR3 amino acids: CASSVTGEPDTQYF. The CDR3, as DNA: TGTGCCAGCAGCGTTACAGGGGAGCCAGATACGCAGTATTTT.

The J gene is TRBJ2-2, the V gene TRBV25-1; D ambiguous. CDR3 length equals 15 residues. V lost 7 bases and J lost 0, with 12 bases in between. Germline V gene sequence: CDR1 MGHDK, CDR2 SYGVNS. The CDR3 region has the DNA TGTGCCAGCACCAATGGGCAGCCGAACACCGGGGAGCTGTTTTTT. It codes for CASTNGQPNTGELFF. The whole variable domain, filled in from reference TRBV25-1 and TRBJ2-2, reads EADIYQTPRYLVIGTGKKITLECSQTMGHDKMYWYQQDPGMELHLIHYSYGVNSTEKGDLSSESTVSRIRTEHFPLTLESARPSHTSQYLCASTNGQPNTGELFFGEGSRLTVL.

The CDR3 coding sequence is TGCGCCAGCAGCGAGGGCCCCCCGGGGGGGACCCAGTACTTC. This codes for CASSEGPPGGTQYF. The chain recombines TRBV5-1 with TRBJ2-5; 7 bases fit TRBD2. After removal of 4 bases from V and 7 bases from J, the junction contained 10 bases not matched to a gene. This CDR3 contains 14 residues. The V gene's germline CDR1 is SGHRS and CDR2 YFSETQ.

This clone showed up just a few times. At one end the junction does not follow the germline gene, possibly because of a read error. This chain joins TRBV4-2 and TRBJ2-7; D is uncertain. Per the germline V gene, CDR1 is LGHNA and CDR2 is YNFKEQ. This CDR3 is 16 amino acids long. The CDR3 DNA follows: TGTGCCAGCAGCCCAGATGGACCGACGGGCCTCTACGCGCAGTACTTC. This gives the protein CASSPDGPTGLYAQYF.

The chain uses TRBV7-8 and TRBJ2-5, with TRBD1 matching 9 bases. Germline-derived CDR1 and CDR2 are SGHVS and FQNEAQ. The CDR3 is 15 amino acids. V shed 5 bases and J 5 bases; nucleotides not matched to a gene: 9. CDR3 sequence (DNA): TGTGCCAGCAGCCGATCCGTCGGGACAGGGGAGACCCAGTACTTC. Its protein product is CASSRSVGTGETQYF. Full variable domain (rest looked up from reference TRBV7-8 and TRBJ2-5): GAGVSQSPRYKVAKRGQDVALRCDPISGHVSLFWYQQALGQGPEFLTYFQNEAQLDKSGLPSDRFFAERPEGSVSTLKIQRTQQEDSAVYLCASSRSVGTGETQYFGPGTRLLVL.

This rearrangement joins TRBV4-3 to TRBJ1-2; D ambiguous. V was cut by 0 bases and J by 4 bases, with 12 bases left in between. The V gene's germline CDR1 is LGHNA and CDR2 YSLEER. The CDR3 totals 15 residues. CDR3 in amino acids: CASSQDQWGFYGYTF. The CDR3, as DNA: TGCGCCAGCAGCCAAGATCAGTGGGGTTTCTATGGCTACACCTTC.

The CDR3 DNA is TGCGCCAGCAGCCAAGATTCGAGTGAGCAGTTCTTC. Its translation: CASSQDSSEQFF. The chain uses TRBV4-1 and TRBJ2-1; D uncertain. Looked up from germline, CDR1 is MGHRA and CDR2 is YSYEKL. CDR3 length: 12 residues. The V end was cut by 0 bases, the J end by 9 bases, with 6 bases between.

The rearrangement links TRBV5-8 to TRBJ2-3; 9 positions agree with TRBD2. The CDR3 is made up of 15 amino acids. Unmatched junction bases numbered 5, after V lost 4 bases and J lost 2 bases. The germline CDR1 and CDR2 sequences are SGHTS and YDEGEE. The CDR3 nucleotides read TGTGCCAGCAGCATTCTAGCGGGGAACACAGATACGCAGTATTTT. This translates into CASSILAGNTDTQYF. The entire variable domain, with the rest obtained from reference TRBV5-8 and TRBJ2-3, is as follows: EAGVTQSPTHLIKTRGQQATLRCSPISGHTSVYWYQQALGLGLQFLLWYDEGEERNRGNFPPRFSGRQFPNYSSELNVNALELEDSALYLCASSILAGNTDTQYFGPGTRLTVL.

This chain connects TRBV5-4 to TRBJ2-7, with a weak D call TRBD1 (6 bases). The CDR3 has 16 residues. CDR1 SGHNT and CDR2 YYREEE come from the germline V gene (reference sequence). Trimming took off 4 bases at V and 2 bases at J, with 19 bases between the two ends. CDR3 protein: CASSRREQGVTYEQYF. In DNA form, the CDR3 reads TGTGCCAGCAGCCGCCGGGAACAGGGCGTCACCTACGAGCAGTACTTC. Using reference TRBV5-4 and TRBJ2-7 for the parts outside the CDR3, the full variable domain is ETGVTQSPTHLIKTRGQQVTLRCSSQSGHNTVSWYQQALGQGPQFIFQYYREEENGRGNFPPRFSGLQFPNYSSELNVNALELDDSALYLCASSRREQGVTYEQYFGPGTRLTVT.

The chain carries TRBV27 and TRBJ1-6; TRBD1 might be the D (5 bases). With 5 bases removed from V and 6 bases from J, the gap between germline ends came to 11 bases. Germline CDR1 reads MNHEY; CDR2 reads SMNVEV (reference sequence). The CDR3 covers 14 residues. Here the CDR3 reads CASSHRQLNSPLHF. The CDR3 region has the DNA TGTGCCAGCAGTCACCGACAGCTTAATTCACCCCTCCACTTT.

V gene TRBV15 combines with J gene TRBJ1-4; no reliable D call. V lost 5 bases, J lost 3 bases, and 13 bases lay in between. Germline CDR1 is LNHNV and CDR2 is YYDKDF (reference sequence). The CDR3 runs 15 residues. The CDR3 loop reads CATSHRVVANEKLFF. CDR3 nucleotide sequence: TGTGCCACCAGCCATCGGGTGGTGGCTAATGAAAAACTGTTTTTT.